The 32 T cell receptor beta chains given below trace back to one sample, sequenced in a study of monozygotic twins with inflammatory bowel disease. After re-calling the 5' RACE reads, TCRdb lists one entry per CDR3 protein, DNA absent. This sample's clone table lists some 210,000 distinct CDR3 sequences. Sequenced material: blood. The receptors were gathered from a human donor with ulcerative colitis or Crohn's disease, or a healthy co-twin of an affected twin (not recorded which).

The V gene is TRBV6-1, the J gene TRBJ2-3; TCRdb outputs TRBD1, but without DNA this stays unchecked. The CDR3 sequence is 15 residues long. In germline, CDR1 is MNHNS, CDR2 SASEGT. Here the CDR3 reads CASSEIGGGKNTQYF.

V usage is TRBV7-9 and J usage is TRBJ1-2; TCRdb proposes TRBD1, but this gene call is untestable without DNA. Germline lookup yields CDR1 SEHNR and CDR2 FQNEAQ (reference sequence). This CDR3 region has 13 residues. The CDR3 sequence: CASSPTGAYGYTF.

The chain links TRBV20-1 to TRBJ2-5; lacking DNA, the TRBD2 call made by TCRdb goes unchecked. Looked up from germline, CDR1 is DFQATT and CDR2 is SNEGSKA (reference sequence). The CDR3 runs to 14 residues. CDR3 loop: CSARVASGPGTQYF.

The chain joins TRBV6-1 to TRBJ2-5; the D call from TCRdb, TRBD2, cannot be confirmed without DNA. The CDR3 contains 15 residues. Germline CDR1 MNHNS, CDR2 SASEGT. CDR3 sequence: CASSGKAGGRETQYF.

This chain joins TRBV7-9 and TRBJ1-1; checking the TCRdb D call of TRBD1 is not possible without DNA. This CDR3 has 12 residues. The germline gives CDR1 SEHNR, CDR2 FQNEAQ (reference sequence). CDR3 sequence: CASSWGSGEAFF.

The chain employs TRBV7-3 and TRBJ2-1; the TCRdb D gene call, TRBD1, has no DNA to confirm it. CDR1 SGHTA and CDR2 FQGTGA come from the germline V gene. The CDR3 consists of 14 residues. The CDR3 protein is CASSPMGGEPEQFF.

The chain employs TRBV12-3 or TRBV12-4 and TRBJ1-3. This CDR3 is built from 14 residues. The CDR3 loop reads CASSLARSGNTIYF.

This chain uses TRBV7-9 with TRBJ1-6; as DNA is missing, the TRBD1 call by TCRdb cannot be tested. The germline V gene encodes CDR1 SEHNR and CDR2 FQNEAQ (reference sequence). The CDR3 totals 16 residues. CDR3 sequence: CASSRAPGGYNSPLHF. Full variable domain (missing parts from reference TRBV7-9 and TRBJ1-6): DTGVSQNPRHKITKRGQNVTFRCDPISEHNRLYWYRQTLGQGPEFLTYFQNEAQLEKSRLLSDRFSAERPKGSFSTLEIQRTEQGDSAMYLCASSRAPGGYNSPLHFGNGTRLTVT.

The chain couples TRBV11-3 to TRBJ1-1. The CDR3 is made up of 14 amino acids. Looked up from germline, CDR1 is SGHNT and CDR2 is YENEEA. The CDR3 sequence is CASSLGGRNTEAFF.

The chain's CDR3 is CASSSGLAYNEQFF. The gene calls are TRBV5-1 and TRBJ2-1. Germline CDR1 SGHRS, CDR2 YFSETQ. This CDR3 has 14 residues.

This chain joins TRBV12-3 or TRBV12-4 and TRBJ2-7. The CDR3 consists of 12 residues. The CDR3 loop is CASSFRPYEQYF.

The J gene is TRBJ1-2, the V gene TRBV7-2; absent DNA, TCRdb's TRBD1 call cannot be checked. Germline V gene data show CDR1 as SGHTA and CDR2 as FQGNSA. This CDR3 comprises 14 residues. The CDR3 sequence: CASSIMGQGYGYTF.

The chain recombines TRBV20-1 with TRBJ2-1; TCRdb's D call, TRBD1, is unchecked because there is no DNA. Germline loops: CDR1 DFQATT, CDR2 SNEGSKA (reference sequence). The CDR3 length is 15 residues. CDR3 loop: CSADTQGARYNEQFF.

This chain joins TRBV5-1 and TRBJ1-1; TCRdb lists TRBD1, though no DNA is available to test this call. Germline lookup yields CDR1 SGHRS and CDR2 YFSETQ. CDR3 length: 16 amino acids. CDR3 region: CASSLIGGSMNTEAFF.

The gene calls are TRBV4-1 and TRBJ1-1; TCRdb calls TRBD1, which cannot be checked without DNA. The CDR3 consists of 17 residues. The V gene's germline CDR1 is MGHRA and CDR2 YSYEKL. The CDR3: CASSQDRGESYHTEAFF.

CDR3 sequence reads: CSARNEVGRSNQPQHF. The rearrangement joins TRBV20-1 to TRBJ1-5; absent DNA, TCRdb's TRBD1 call cannot be checked. CDR3 length equals 16 residues. Germline CDR1 reads DFQATT; CDR2 reads SNEGSKA (reference sequence).

V is TRBV6-5 and J is TRBJ1-2. Looked up from germline, CDR1 is MNHEY and CDR2 is SVGAGI. This CDR3 contains 15 residues. The CDR3: CASSYSRQKSYGYTF.

V is TRBV7-8 and J is TRBJ2-7; the D call from TCRdb, TRBD2, cannot be confirmed without DNA. Looked up from germline, CDR1 is SGHVS and CDR2 is FQNEAQ. CDR3 size: 17 residues. The CDR3 reads CASSTPVVGGPSYEQYF.

The chain is built from TRBV5-5 and TRBJ1-2; TCRdb designates TRBD1, a call that cannot be tested without DNA. The CDR3 runs to 13 residues. Germline lookup yields CDR1 SGHKS and CDR2 YYEKEE (reference sequence). The chain's CDR3 is CASSPRQGSGYTF.

The chain uses TRBV7-9 and TRBJ2-3; TCRdb reports TRBD1, a call that lacks DNA to check it against. Germline CDR1 and CDR2: SEHNR and FQNEAQ (reference sequence). CDR3 size: 12 residues. CDR3 sequence reads: CASSLDRGTQYF.

The gene calls are TRBV18 and TRBJ1-1. There are 13 residues in the CDR3. Germline loops: CDR1 KGHSH, CDR2 LQKENI. CDR3 amino acids: CASSPGRNTEAFF. The whole variable domain, remainder taken from reference TRBV18 and TRBJ1-1, is NAGVMQNPRHLVRRRGQEARLRCSPMKGHSHVYWYRQLPEEGLKFMVYLQKENIIDESGMPKERFSAEFPKEGPSILRIQQVVRGDSAAYFCASSPGRNTEAFFGQGTRLTVV.

The chain combines TRBV12-3 or TRBV12-4 with TRBJ2-2; TCRdb's D gene call, TRBD1, goes unchecked for lack of DNA. CDR3 length equals 15 residues. The CDR3 reads CASSPPGHFTGELFF.

The V gene is TRBV20-1, the J gene TRBJ2-7. The germline V gene has CDR1 DFQATT and CDR2 SNEGSKA (reference sequence). The CDR3 is 14 amino acids. The CDR3 loop is CSVRSFGTYYEQYF.

V gene TRBV2 combines with J gene TRBJ2-3; the D gene TCRdb calls, TRBD2, cannot be checked with no DNA. CDR3 length: 16 residues. Germline CDR1 is SNHLY and CDR2 is FYNNEI. CDR3 in amino acids: CASSCLARSSGDTQYF.

The CDR3 protein is CASSPGQAINQPQHF. The chain combines TRBV3-1 with TRBJ1-5; TCRdb lists TRBD1, though no DNA is available to test this call. The CDR3 has 15 amino acids. The germline V gene has CDR1 LGHDT and CDR2 YNNKEL (reference sequence).

This chain connects TRBV7-2 to TRBJ1-5; absent DNA, TCRdb's TRBD1 call cannot be checked. There are 15 residues in the CDR3. Germline V gene sequence: CDR1 SGHTA, CDR2 FQGNSA. The CDR3: CASSLDTGARQPQHF.

This CDR3 is CASSHRALWDTEAFF. The V and J genes are TRBV3-1 and TRBJ1-1. Germline assignment: CDR1 LGHDT and CDR2 YNNKEL (reference sequence). The CDR3 has 15 amino acids.

CDR3 residues: CSAVGGDTGELFF. V gene TRBV20-1 combines with J gene TRBJ2-2; the D gene TCRdb calls, TRBD1, cannot be checked with no DNA. Germline CDR1 is DFQATT and CDR2 is SNEGSKA (reference sequence). The CDR3 length is 13 residues.

The chain's CDR3 is CSARVTGGNDGRSYGYTF. V usage is TRBV20-1 and J usage is TRBJ1-2; TCRdb proposes TRBD1, but this gene call is untestable without DNA. Germline V gene lookup returns CDR1 DFQATT and CDR2 SNEGSKA (reference sequence). This CDR3 is 18 amino acids long.

CDR3: CASSPGLIQETQYF. This chain links TRBV6-1 with TRBJ2-5; with no DNA, the TCRdb D assignment of TRBD2 cannot be verified. The CDR3 is 14 amino acids. Germline V gene lookup returns CDR1 MNHNS and CDR2 SASEGT.

This sequence joins TRBV6-1 and TRBJ1-6; the D call of TRBD1 rests on TCRdb alone, since no DNA is present to check it. CDR1 and CDR2 from the germline V gene are MNHNS and SASEGT. This CDR3 comprises 17 residues. The CDR3 sequence: CASRLTGKTASPFTLHF.

The chain combines TRBV20-1 with TRBJ1-6. The CDR3 is 11 amino acids. Germline CDR1 reads DFQATT; CDR2 reads SNEGSKA (reference sequence). The CDR3: CSAPDDYGLHF.